The 15 T cell receptor beta chains reported below all come from one sample, sequenced in a study of blood T cell repertoires in COVID-19. Libraries were prepared by immunoSEQ multiplex PCR; TCRdb keeps only in-frame clonotypes and omits some of them. This sample has fewer than 85,000 clones, with approximately 88% found just once. Sequencing used peripheral blood. Every receptor here comes from a man in his sixties with acute or convalescent COVID-19.

The V and J genes are TRBV10-2 and TRBJ1-4; 9 bases align to TRBD1. The CDR3 is 15 residues long. Germline V lookup: CDR1 WSHSY, CDR2 SAAADI. V lost 4 bases to trimming and J lost 7 bases; unmatched junction nucleotides: 7. Here the CDR3 reads CASSGGQGTGEKLFF. In DNA, the CDR3 is TGCGCCAGCAGTGGTGGACAGGGGACAGGTGAAAAACTGTTTTTT.

V and J are TRBV5-1 and TRBJ1-6; D gene ambiguous. Trimming took off 0 bases at V and 10 bases at J, with 8 bases between the two ends. The CDR3 extends over 13 amino acids. Germline V gives CDR1 SGHRS, CDR2 YFSETQ. The CDR3 protein is CASSLERGSPLHF. The DNA of the CDR3 is TGCGCCAGCAGCTTGGAGCGTGGGTCACCCCTCCACTTT.

This rearrangement joins TRBV20-1 to TRBJ1-2, with 8 nucleotides matching TRBD1. Per germline, CDR1 DFQATT and CDR2 SNEGSKA (reference sequence). After removal of 6 bases from V and 4 bases from J, the junction contained 1 base not matched to a gene. This CDR3 has 11 residues. CDR3 sequence (DNA): TGCAGTGCAACAGGGGGCTATGGCTACACCTTC. Protein sequence: CSATGGYGYTF.

This chain joins TRBV7-8 and TRBJ2-7; a possible D gene is TRBD2 (7 bases). CDR1 is SGHVS, CDR2 FQNEAQ, per germline. This CDR3 is built from 14 residues. V was cut by 1 base and J by 4 bases, with 11 bases left in between. The CDR3 region is CASSLGGGAYEQYF. CDR3 bases: TGTGCCAGCAGCTTAGGGGGGGGCGCTTACGAGCAGTACTTC.

This clone was counted between two and nine times. V is TRBV27 and J is TRBJ1-1, with D tentatively TRBD1 (5 bases). The V end lost 5 bases, the J end lost 0 bases, and 13 bases lay between the germline ends. The CDR3 has 15 residues. Germline assignment: CDR1 MNHEY and CDR2 SMNVEV (reference sequence). CDR3 DNA sequence: TGTGCCAGCAGTCCCAAACAGGCCTTGAACACTGAAGCTTTCTTT. It is translated as CASSPKQALNTEAFF.

In this sample, this clone turned up once. The rearrangement uses TRBV3-1 (or the pseudogene TRBV3-2) and TRBJ1-2; D remains unclear. V gave up 4 bases and J gave up 8 bases, with 20 bases separating them. There are 15 residues in the CDR3. Looked up from germline, CDR1 is LGHDT and CDR2 is YNNKEL (reference sequence). CDR3 nucleotides: TGTGCCAGCAGCCTAGGAGGAGCAGGCCGAGAGGGCTACACCTTC. Translation gives CASSLGGAGREGYTF.

J is TRBJ1-2 and V is TRBV11-2; D uncertain. The CDR3 sequence is 11 residues long. Germline V CDR1 and CDR2: SGHAT, FQNNGV. Trimming took 8 bases from V and 2 from J, leaving 6 bases between them. CDR3: CASSLNYGYTF. DNA for the CDR3: TGTGCCAGCTCTTTAAACTATGGCTACACCTTC.

The rearrangement uses TRBV7-8 and TRBJ2-3; the match to TRBD2 covers 12 bases. The length of the CDR3 is 16 residues. Germline V gene lookup returns CDR1 SGHVS and CDR2 FQNEAQ. With V trimmed by 5 bases and J by 0 bases, 3 bases remained unmatched. In DNA form, the CDR3 reads TGTGCCAGCAGCACTAGCGGGGGGTCTAGCACAGATACGCAGTATTTT. This gives the protein CASSTSGGSSTDTQYF. Using reference TRBV7-8 and TRBJ2-3 for the parts outside the CDR3, the full variable domain is GAGVSQSPRYKVAKRGQDVALRCDPISGHVSLFWYQQALGQGPEFLTYFQNEAQLDKSGLPSDRFFAERPEGSVSTLKIQRTQQEDSAVYLCASSTSGGSSTDTQYFGPGTRLTVL.

J is TRBJ1-2 and V is TRBV9; weak D call: TRBD1 (6 bases). CDR1 and CDR2 from the germline V gene are SGDLS and YYNGEE. This CDR3 has 15 amino acids. V shed 4 bases and J shed 6 bases, with 19 bases lying between them. For the CDR3, the DNA is TGTGCCAGCAGCCCCAGGGGTCAGGAAAGAGATGGCTACACCTTC. The encoded protein is CASSPRGQERDGYTF.

In its sample, this clone was seen a few times. The chain links TRBV6-2 or TRBV6-3 to TRBJ2-1; possible D gene TRBD2, 5 bases. Per the germline V gene, CDR1 is MNHEY and CDR2 is SVGEGT. Trimming left V 5 bases short and J 8 bases short, with 28 bases between. The CDR3 length is 18 residues. CDR3 sequence: CASSTNPALYLTEDEQFF. CDR3 sequence (DNA): TGTGCCAGCAGTACTAATCCAGCCCTTTATCTCACGGAGGATGAGCAGTTCTTC.

This sequence joins TRBV5-1 and TRBJ1-2, with 8 bases identical to TRBD1. The CDR3 contains 14 residues. V trimming: 0 bases; J trimming: 8 bases; junction bases outside the gene matches: 6. From germline, CDR1 is SGHRS and CDR2 YFSETQ. CDR3 residues: CASSLAGQGEGYTF. CDR3 coding DNA: TGCGCCAGCAGCTTGGCCGGACAGGGTGAGGGCTACACCTTC.

J is TRBJ1-4 and V is TRBV7-2; 8 bases map to TRBD1. This CDR3 comprises 15 residues. J lost 6 bases, V lost 5 bases, and 8 bases had no gene match. Germline CDR1 is SGHTA and CDR2 is FQGNSA. DNA of the CDR3: TGTGCCAGCAGCCAAGGACAGGGTGAAGATGAAAAACTGTTTTTT. Translating it yields CASSQGQGEDEKLFF.

J is TRBJ2-5 and V is TRBV24-1, with 7 bases aligning to TRBD2. Germline CDR1 is KGHDR and CDR2 is SFDVKD. Trimming removed 3 bases from V and 4 bases from J; junction bases left unmatched: 4. This CDR3 region has 14 residues. CDR3 bases: TGTGCCACCAGTGATCCCGGACTAGGAGAGACCCAGTACTTC. Translated: CATSDPGLGETQYF.

CDR3 protein: CASEGTEAFF. The CDR3 DNA reads TGTGCCAGCGAGGGCACTGAAGCTTTCTTT. This sequence joins TRBV2 and TRBJ1-1; D ambiguous. Trimming left V 8 bases short and J 4 bases short, with 5 bases between. The CDR3 is 10 amino acids. CDR1 is SNHLY, CDR2 FYNNEI, per germline.

This chain joins TRBV16 and TRBJ2-1, with D unresolved. V gave up 3 bases and J gave up 6 bases, with 15 bases separating them. Germline V gene sequence: CDR1 KGHSY, CDR2 FQNENV. This CDR3 has 15 amino acids. This CDR3 is CASSHNGDGGNEQFF. The CDR3 nucleotides are TGTGCCAGCAGCCATAACGGCGACGGCGGCAATGAGCAGTTCTTC. The variable domain in full, with the rest retrieved from reference TRBV16 and TRBJ2-1, is GEEVAQTPKHLVRGEGQKAKLYCAPIKGHSYVFWYQQVLKNEFKFLISFQNENVFDETGMPKERFSAKCLPNSPCSLEIQATKLEDSAVYFCASSHNGDGGNEQFFGPGTRLTVL.